The source of this TCR beta chain is a study of metastatic and nonmetastatic thyroid tumors. Study results and caveats: Malignant tumors reportedly showed significantly higher TCR beta diversity than benign nodules in both blood and tumor.

Authors' data handling: The authors used CDR3 differences across clinicopathological groups to build a distant-metastasis classifier for papillary thyroid cancer. Through MiXCR, TCRdb re-clonotyped the PCR reads. TCRdb, not the original authors, processed these V and J calls. The sample carries under 9,500 clones, around 28% recorded once. There are 13 residues in the CDR3. Deletions cut 7 bases from V and 4 bases from J, with 13 bases between. In germline, CDR1 is ENHRY, CDR2 SYGVKD. Patients underwent thyroid surgery, and none had received any treatment before it. This clone was recorded at least ten times. Its antigen remains unknown. Since a much larger clone is just one base distant, this may be a read error.

Sequencing was performed on adjacent normal tissue. This clonotype was obtained from a female donor with papillary thyroid cancer or a benign thyroid nodule (not recorded which). Some clones in this sample may be carry-over from other donors' samples. V is TRBV10-3 and J is TRBJ1-1, with D perhaps matching TRBD1 (5 bases). In DNA, the CDR3 is TGTGCCATCAAGGACACAGAGAGCACTGAAGCTTTCTTT. Protein sequence: CAIKDTESTEAFF.